The 17 T cell receptor beta chains below come from one sample, sequenced in a study of T-cell memory formation after mild COVID-19. TCRdb independently ran MiXCR on the 5' RACE reads; one entry per CDR3 protein. The repertoire holds 450,000 to 700,000 distinct CDR3 sequences, with over 15% as singletons. The sample taken for sequencing was PBMCs or a T cell subset sorted from them (not recorded which). Every receptor here comes from an adult woman who had mild COVID-19 (a few samples of this study predate the infection). Cell type and time point are not known.

This clonotype was counted at least ten times. The rearrangement links TRBV5-4 to TRBJ1-2; maybe TRBD1 (5 bases). The CDR3 runs 12 residues. V lost 4 bases and J 6 bases, leaving 10 bases between the germline ends. Germline V lookup: CDR1 SGHNT, CDR2 YYREEE (reference sequence). DNA for the CDR3: TGTGCCAGCAGCCCATGGGGGAATGGCTACACCTTC. Translation gives CASSPWGNGYTF. The full variable domain, completed using reference TRBV5-4 and TRBJ1-2, is ETGVTQSPTHLIKTRGQQVTLRCSSQSGHNTVSWYQQALGQGPQFIFQYYREEENGRGNFPPRFSGLQFPNYSSELNVNALELDDSALYLCASSPWGNGYTFGSGTRLTVV.

V and J are TRBV7-6 and TRBJ1-1, with 11 bases identical to TRBD1. Germline lookup yields CDR1 SGHVS and CDR2 FNYEAQ. The CDR3 totals 17 residues. Germline trimming cut 5 bases from V and 3 bases from J; bases unmatched to any gene: 11. CDR3 in amino acids: CASSQGTGGILDTEAFF. CDR3 nucleotide sequence: TGTGCCAGCAGCCAGGGGACAGGGGGTATCTTGGACACTGAAGCTTTCTTT.

This rearrangement joins TRBV12-3 or TRBV12-4 to TRBJ1-1, with D perhaps TRBD1 (6 bases). V shed 3 bases and J shed 3 bases, with 14 bases lying between them. This CDR3 has 15 residues. The CDR3 DNA sequence: TGTGCCAGCAGTTTTCGCACAGGGAAGGACACTGAAGCTTTCTTT. Its protein is CASSFRTGKDTEAFF.

The CDR3 DNA is TGTGCCAGCAAGTTGGATACGCAGTATTTT. The encoded protein is CASKLDTQYF. The V call is TRBV12-3 or TRBV12-4, the J call TRBJ2-3, with D unclear. V dropped 7 bases and J dropped 6 bases, with 5 bases sitting between them. The CDR3 covers 10 residues.

CDR3 sequence (DNA): TGTGCCAGCAGCGCTAGCCTCTCTGGAAACACCATATATTTT. Residues: CASSASLSGNTIYF. The chain is built from TRBV3-1 and TRBJ1-3, with D uncertain. CDR3 size: 14 residues. With 5 bases removed from V and 0 bases from J, the gap between germline ends came to 8 bases. CDR1 is LGHDT and CDR2 is YNNKEL in the germline V gene (reference sequence).

The chain links TRBV5-5 to TRBJ1-1, with D maybe TRBD1 (5 bases). The V end lost 3 bases, the J end lost 12 bases, and 24 bases lay between the germline ends. The CDR3 loop spans 15 amino acids. From germline, CDR1 is SGHKS and CDR2 YYEKEE (reference sequence). CDR3 DNA sequence: TGTGCCAGCAGCTGGTCCCAAACCGGGACCGCTGAGCCTTTCTTT. Protein: CASSWSQTGTAEPFF.

This chain connects TRBV5-1 to TRBJ2-5; 7 bases align to TRBD1. CDR3 length equals 16 residues. The V gene's germline CDR1 is SGHRS and CDR2 YFSETQ. V lost 1 base, J lost 4 bases, and 10 bases stayed unmatched. The CDR3 protein is CASSLSGQFWGETQYF. CDR3 coding DNA: TGCGCCAGCAGCTTGTCGGGACAGTTCTGGGGAGAGACCCAGTACTTC.

The table lists this clonotype with a few counts. The chain has TRBV5-6 and TRBJ2-7, with TRBD1 identical over 7 bases. The CDR3 is 13 amino acids. Germline CDR1 and CDR2: SGHDT and YYEEEE. Losses at the gene ends were 6 bases for V and 8 bases for J; bases not matched to a gene: 11. The CDR3 region is CASTIGGQDQQYF. The DNA of the CDR3 is TGTGCCAGCACCATTGGTGGACAGGATCAGCAGTACTTC.

This clonotype was counted between two and nine times. The chain joins TRBV14 to TRBJ2-5; no definite D call. V was trimmed by 1 base and J by 4 bases, leaving 7 bases between them. The germline V gene encodes CDR1 SGHDN and CDR2 FVKESK. The CDR3 runs 13 residues. In DNA, the CDR3 is TGTGCCAGCAGCCAAGCGTGGAGAGAGACCCAGTACTTC. Amino acids: CASSQAWRETQYF.

This clonotype was detected only a few times. The chain has TRBV10-3 and TRBJ2-7; a weak D match, TRBD1 (5 bases). Germline values: CDR1 ENHRY, CDR2 SYGVKD. The length of the CDR3 is 15 residues. V dropped 0 bases and J dropped 2 bases, with 11 bases sitting between them. The CDR3 sequence is CAISESVAGTYEQYF. CDR3 in DNA: TGTGCCATCAGTGAGTCGGTGGCAGGGACCTACGAGCAGTACTTC.

The gene calls are TRBV27 and TRBJ2-2; D unresolved. The V gene's germline CDR1 is MNHEY and CDR2 SMNVEV (reference sequence). V gave up 6 bases and J gave up 3 bases, with 8 bases separating them. CDR3 length: 13 amino acids. Here the CDR3 reads CASRKMDTGELFF. The DNA for the CDR3 is TGTGCCAGCAGGAAAATGGACACCGGGGAGCTGTTTTTT.

The V and J genes are TRBV12-3 or TRBV12-4 and TRBJ2-7; D is undetermined. The CDR3 totals 15 residues. Deletions cut 6 bases from V and 0 bases from J, with 15 bases between. DNA for the CDR3: TGTGCCAGCAGCCAGACGGACGTTAGCTCCTACGAGCAGTACTTC. As protein: CASSQTDVSSYEQYF.

This chain links TRBV18 with TRBJ2-7; 8 positions match TRBD1. Germline-derived CDR1 and CDR2 are KGHSH and LQKENI. J gave up 6 bases and V 3 bases, and 10 bases lay outside the gene matches. The CDR3 spans 15 residues. Written as DNA, the CDR3 is TGTGCCAGCTCACCCTCTTTTTCGACAGGGGCCGAGCAGTACTTC. As protein: CASSPSFSTGAEQYF.

This clonotype was picked up a small number of times. The CDR3 sequence: CSATGGWDGYTF. The CDR3 bases are TGCAGTGCCACCGGGGGCTGGGACGGCTACACCTTC. The V gene is TRBV20-1, the J gene TRBJ1-2, with a possible D match to TRBD1 (6 bases). Per the germline V gene, CDR1 is DFQATT and CDR2 is SNEGSKA (reference sequence). There are 12 residues in the CDR3. Trimming took 6 bases from V and 8 from J, leaving 16 bases between them.

This clonotype has a handful of counts. The J gene is TRBJ2-1, the V gene TRBV7-9; possibly TRBD1 or TRBD2 for D (5 bases each). CDR3 length: 13 amino acids. Germline values: CDR1 SEHNR, CDR2 FQNEAQ (reference sequence). The V end was cut by 3 bases, the J end by 6 bases, with 9 bases between. CDR3 nucleotide sequence: TGTGCCAGCAGCTTCAAGGGACCCAATGAGCAGTTCTTC. Translation: CASSFKGPNEQFF.

The chain recombines TRBV5-1 with TRBJ2-2; a possible D gene is TRBD2 (5 bases). This CDR3 is 15 amino acids long. V gave up 0 bases and J gave up 5 bases, with 11 bases separating them. The V gene's germline CDR1 is SGHRS and CDR2 YFSETQ. CDR3 nucleotide sequence: TGCGCCAGCAGCTTGGTCCGGGAAAGAACCGGGGAGCTGTTTTTT. Translated, it gives CASSLVRERTGELFF.

This chain links TRBV6-1 with TRBJ2-7; possible D gene TRBD2, 5 bases. V lost 7 bases to trimming and J lost 6 bases, with 10 bases between them. The V gene's germline CDR1 is MNHNS and CDR2 SASEGT. This CDR3 is built from 11 residues. The CDR3 is CASNWSGEQYF. The CDR3, as DNA: TGTGCCAGCAACTGGAGCGGCGAGCAGTACTTC.